The rows below give T cell receptor beta chains drawn from one sample of a study of neurological immune-mediated disorders. MiXCR, run by TCRdb on the 5' RACE reads, gives a single entry per CDR3 protein. The table includes 100,000 to 150,000 distinct CDR3 sequences, about 3.4% detected once. What was sequenced was PBMCs. Source of these receptors: a woman in her 30s with multiple sclerosis. The CDR3 runs from the conserved cysteine through the conserved F or W. D genes are given only for firm matches. Clone size is not always given. Where it is, it says once, few, many or a class for expanded clones.

cdr3_nt cdr3_aa v_call clone_size j_call d_call
TGCGCCAGCAGCTTGGAAGGGGTCTCTAATGAAAAACTGTTTTTT CASSLEGVSNEKLFF TRBV5-1 many TRBJ1-4 -
TGCGCCAGCAGCTTAGGGAACACGAACACCGGGGAGCTGTTTTTT CASSLGNTNTGELFF TRBV5-1 many TRBJ2-2 -
TGTGCCAGCAGCTTAATGTCCGGGGGACCCTACAATGAGCAGTTCTTC CASSLMSGGPYNEQFF TRBV7-6 many TRBJ2-1 -
TGTGCCAGCAGCCCTCTACCGACACGTACCTACGAGCAGTACTTC CASSPLPTRTYEQYF TRBV5-5 many TRBJ2-7 -
TGTGACAGCAGCACGATGCACCAGCCCCAGCATTTT CDSSTMHQPQHF TRBV6-2/TRBV6-3 - TRBJ1-5 -
TGTGCCAGCAGCCATCGACAGGGAAGGGCTGAAGCTTTCTTT CASSHRQGRAEAFF TRBV3-1 many TRBJ1-1 TRBD1
TGCGCCAGCAGCTTAAACAGGGTAGGGATCTCTGGGGCCAACGTCCTGACTTTC CASSLNRVGISGANVLTF TRBV5-1 many TRBJ2-6 -
TGCGCCAGCAGCCAAAGGGGGGATAGCGGGAGCTCCTACAATGAGCAGTTCTTC CASSQRGDSGSSYNEQFF TRBV4-3 many TRBJ2-1 TRBD2
TGCAGTGCTAGACCCACGGACTCCTACGAGCAGTACTTC CSARPTDSYEQYF TRBV20-1 many TRBJ2-7 -
TGTGCCAGCAGTTTAGGAGGCCTATTAGCCAAAAACATTCAGTACTTC CASSLGGLLAKNIQYF TRBV12-3/TRBV12-4 many TRBJ2-4 -
TGTGCCAGCAGCGGAGGGACGGGGGAAGATACGCAGTATTTT CASSGGTGEDTQYF TRBV7-6 many TRBJ2-3 -
TGTGCCAGCAGTTACGGCGGCACCACAGATACGCAGTATTTT CASSYGGTTDTQYF TRBV6-5 many TRBJ2-3 -
TGCGCCAGCAGCTTAAGGGACCCAAATAATTCACCCCTCCACTTT CASSLRDPNNSPLHF TRBV5-1 many TRBJ1-6 -
TGTGCCAGCAGCTTCGAACAGGGAATGAACACTGAAGCTTTCTTT CASSFEQGMNTEAFF TRBV7-9 many TRBJ1-1 -
TGTGCCAGCCGCCGGGACAGAAGTGGAAACACCATATATTTT CASRRDRSGNTIYF TRBV12-3/TRBV12-4 many TRBJ1-3 TRBD1
TGTGCCTGGTCCACAGGGAGAGGCACAGATACGCAGTATTTT CAWSTGRGTDTQYF TRBV30 - TRBJ2-3 -
TGTGCCAGTAGTCAGGGGATCCAAGAGACCCAGTACTTC CASSQGIQETQYF TRBV19 many TRBJ2-5 -
TGTGCCAGCAGTTTACGGGGGAGTTATCAGCCCCAGCATTTT CASSLRGSYQPQHF TRBV27 many TRBJ1-5 -
TGTGCCAGCAGTATTGGAACCGGGGAGCTGTTTTTT CASSIGTGELFF TRBV6-5 many TRBJ2-2 -
TGTGCCAGCAGCTTACCCGCAGGGTGGGAAGAGACCCAGTACTTC CASSLPAGWEETQYF TRBV7-9 many TRBJ2-5 -
TGTGCCATCCGGGACAGTGGTCCTGAAGCTTTCTTT CAIRDSGPEAFF TRBV10-3 many TRBJ1-1 TRBD1
TGCAGTGCTAGAGTGGGGAGCGACGAGCAGTACTTC CSARVGSDEQYF TRBV20-1 many TRBJ2-7 -
TGCGCCAGCAAGCTTGGGCTAGCGGGCACAGATACGCAGTATTTT CASKLGLAGTDTQYF TRBV5-1 many TRBJ2-3 TRBD2
TGTGCCAGCAGCCTCCCCCGGGCCCGTAAGCTTTTCTTT CASSLPRARKLFF TRBV5-6 - TRBJ1-1 -
TGTGCCAGCAGTTTTTCCCAGGGGGCTCTAAACTATGGCTACACCTTC CASSFSQGALNYGYTF TRBV27 many TRBJ1-2 TRBD1
TGTGCCAGCAGCTATCGAGCGGGAGGGACAGATACGCAGTATTTT CASSYRAGGTDTQYF TRBV7-2 many TRBJ2-3 TRBD2
TGTGCCAGCAGTCTTACAGCCCCGAACACTGAAGCTTTCTTT CASSLTAPNTEAFF TRBV12-3/TRBV12-4 many TRBJ1-1 -
TGTGCCACCAGCAGAGAGACAGGCGAGCAGTACTTC CATSRETGEQYF TRBV15 many TRBJ2-7 -
TGTGCCACCAGCACCCCGAGGACAGTTAGCACAGATACGCAGTATTTT CATSTPRTVSTDTQYF TRBV15 many TRBJ2-3 -
TGTGCCAGCAGCCTGACAGGGGGAGGTGGCTACACCTTC CASSLTGGGGYTF TRBV7-9 many TRBJ1-2 TRBD1
TGCAGTGCCGTGAGACTAGTGGGTGAGCAGTTCTTC CSAVRLVGEQFF TRBV20-1 many TRBJ2-1 -
TGTGCCAGCAGTCAACAGGTGAACACTGAAGCTTTCTTT CASSQQVNTEAFF TRBV6-5 many TRBJ1-1 -
TGCAGTGCTACAGCCCGGGGAAGGGGTACCACAGATACGCAGTATTTT CSATARGRGTTDTQYF TRBV20-1 many TRBJ2-3 -
TGTGCCAGCTCACCACGAACCGACACCGGGGAGCTGTTTTTT CASSPRTDTGELFF TRBV18 many TRBJ2-2 -
TGTGCCAGCAGCTTAGCGGGGACAGGGGTATCCAAAATTCAGTACTTC CASSLAGTGVSKIQYF TRBV7-8 few TRBJ2-4 TRBD1
TGTGCCATCAGTGGGGCAGGGTCTGAAAAACTGTTTTTT CAISGAGSEKLFF TRBV10-3 many TRBJ1-4 -
TGTGCCAGCAGTCCGCAGAGGGGAGTAGCGGGAGACAAAGAAGATACGCAGTATTTT CASSPQRGVAGDKEDTQYF TRBV27 many TRBJ2-3 TRBD2
TGCGCCAGCAGCGTGGACGTAAGCTCCTACAATGAGCAGTTCTTC CASSVDVSSYNEQFF TRBV5-1 many TRBJ2-1 -
TGTGCCAGCAGTTTATCCTTAGCGGGAGGGCCAGATACGCAGTATTTT CASSLSLAGGPDTQYF TRBV27 many TRBJ2-3 TRBD2
TGCAGTGCTAGCATGGGGGCTGGGGAGACCCAGTACTTC CSASMGAGETQYF TRBV20-1 many TRBJ2-5 -
TGTGCCACCAGGCTGGACAGGGGAGAAGAGACCCAGTACTTC CATRLDRGEETQYF TRBV24-1 many TRBJ2-5 TRBD1